The rows below give T cell receptor beta chains drawn from one sample of a study of blood T cell repertoires in COVID-19. Produced via immunoSEQ multiplex PCR; TCRdb's table is partial and in-frame only. The sample consists of around 53,000 clones, approximately 84% of them appearing once. Material for sequencing was peripheral blood. Every receptor here comes from a man aged 65-85 years with active COVID-19. Each CDR3 is given with its conserved first and last residue. D genes are given only for firm matches. Not all rows give a size; the values are once, few, many and, for expanded clones, a class.

V: TRBV7-2
size: .
D: TRBD2
J: TRBJ2-3
CDR3: CASSREAGGPTDTQYF
DNA: TGTGCCAGCAGCCGCGAGGCGGGAGGGCCTACAGATACGCAGTATTTT

V: TRBV6-4
size: .
D: TRBD2
J: TRBJ2-3
CDR3: CASSDVWGGSKTDTQYF
DNA: TGTGCCAGCAGTGACGTCTGGGGCGGGAGTAAAACAGATACGCAGTATTTT

V: TRBV11-2
size: .
D: .
J: TRBJ2-7
CDR3: CASSPTRHEQYF
DNA: TGTGCCAGCAGCCCGACTAGGCACGAGCAGTACTTC

V: TRBV7-3
size: .
D: .
J: TRBJ2-2
CDR3: CASSLGLGDGELFF
DNA: TGTGCCAGCAGCTTGGGACTCGGTGACGGGGAGCTGTTTTTT

V: TRBV7-2
size: .
D: .
J: TRBJ2-3
CDR3: CASSLEHSRTDTQYF
DNA: TGTGCCAGCAGCTTAGAGCACTCCCGCACAGATACGCAGTATTTT

V: TRBV6-6
size: .
D: .
J: TRBJ2-7
CDR3: CASSYPPLGEQYF
DNA: TGTGCCAGCAGTTATCCTCCCCTAGGCGAGCAGTACTTC

V: TRBV9
size: .
D: TRBD2
J: TRBJ2-7
CDR3: CASSVDPSVAGGPAYEQYF
DNA: TGTGCCAGCAGCGTAGACCCCTCGGTAGCGGGAGGGCCGGCCTACGAGCAGTACTTC

V: TRBV21-1
size: .
D: .
J: TRBJ2-1
CDR3: CASSKLRGTSGRSSYNEQFF
DNA: TGTGCCAGCAGCAAATTAAGGGGGACTAGCGGTCGAAGCTCCTACAATGAGCAGTTCTTC

V: TRBV7-2
size: .
D: .
J: TRBJ2-3
CDR3: CASSSTPTDTQYF
DNA: TGTGCCAGCAGCTCCACACCCACAGATACGCAGTATTTT

V: TRBV19
size: .
D: .
J: TRBJ1-5
CDR3: CASTEEHIRNQPQHF
DNA: TGTGCCAGTACGGAGGAGCATATTCGCAATCAGCCCCAGCATTTT

V: TRBV2
size: once
D: TRBD2
J: TRBJ2-7
CDR3: CASSDSASGTYEQYF
DNA: TGTGCCAGCAGTGATTCCGCTAGCGGGACCTACGAGCAGTACTTC

V: TRBV11-2
size: once
D: TRBD2
J: TRBJ2-7
CDR3: CASSLASGRTYEQYF
DNA: TGTGCCAGCAGCCTCGCTAGCGGGAGGACCTACGAGCAGTACTTC

V: TRBV7-2
size: .
D: .
J: TRBJ2-2
CDR3: CASSLPVLSGELFF
DNA: TGTGCCAGCAGCTTACCCGTCCTGAGCGGGGAGCTGTTTTTT

V: TRBV12-3/TRBV12-4
size: .
D: .
J: TRBJ2-1
CDR3: CASSEDSEFF
DNA: TGTGCCAGCAGTGAGGACTCCGAGTTCTTC

V: TRBV11-3
size: .
D: TRBD1
J: TRBJ2-7
CDR3: CASSVGRDRDQYF
DNA: TGTGCCAGCAGCGTGGGGAGGGACAGGGACCAGTACTTC

V: TRBV2
size: .
D: .
J: TRBJ2-3
CDR3: CASSTLGSTDTQYF
DNA: TGTGCCAGCAGTACACTAGGGAGCACAGATACGCAGTATTTT

V: TRBV5-1
size: .
D: TRBD1
J: TRBJ2-7
CDR3: CASSPDRSYEQYF
DNA: TGCGCCAGCAGCCCGGACAGGTCCTACGAGCAGTACTTC

V: TRBV2
size: .
D: .
J: TRBJ1-2
CDR3: CASSAGLANYGYTF
DNA: TGTGCCAGCAGTGCCGGTTTAGCTAACTATGGCTACACCTTC